This TCR beta chain was retrieved from a study of memory CD8 T cells in hepatitis C reinfection. Time point given: pre-reinfection, 55 to 20 weeks before reinfection detection. No in vitro expansion preceded TCR sequencing of the sorted cells. People who inject drugs from Montreal's HEPCO study were the donors. Clones were sequenced by immunoSEQ multiplex PCR, and TCRdb holds only the in-frame ones, with some missing. The sample has approximately 52,000 clones, under 90% seen once. This clone was detected only a few times. Germline assignment: CDR1 SGHKS and CDR2 YYEKEE (reference sequence). V gave up 0 bases and J gave up 3 bases, with 7 bases separating them. The CDR3 spans 14 residues.

The chain carries TRBV5-5 and TRBJ1-5, with D unresolved. This TCR derives from a man in his late teens or twenties with hepatitis C virus infection. The sample was naive CD8+ T cells sorted from blood. The CDR3 DNA sequence: TGTGCCAGCAGCTTGGGGCGGTTCAATCAGCCCCAGCATTTT. Protein: CASSLGRFNQPQHF. The full variable domain, its missing parts supplied by reference TRBV5-5 and TRBJ1-5, is DAGVTQSPTHLIKTRGQQVTLRCSPISGHKSVSWYQQVLGQGPQFIFQYYEKEERGRGNFPDRFSARQFPNYSSELNVNALLLGDSALYLCASSLGRFNQPQHFGDGTRLSIL.